The 5 T cell receptor beta chains in this list originate from one sample, sequenced in a study of blood T cell repertoires in COVID-19. The protocol was immunoSEQ multiplex PCR, while the TCRdb copy is restricted to in-frame clones and leaves out a portion. The sample yields about 42,000 clones, around 84% seen once. Sequencing was carried out using peripheral blood. The receptor set was obtained from a human donor in a cohort sampled during active COVID-19.

This rearrangement joins TRBV5-1 to TRBJ1-3, with D unclear. This CDR3 comprises 15 residues. CDR1 SGHRS and CDR2 YFSETQ come from the germline V gene. V was clipped by 0 bases and J by 1 base, with 8 bases between them. The DNA of the CDR3 is TGCGCCAGCAGCTTGGACAGTCAATCTGGAAACACCATATATTTT. It translates to CASSLDSQSGNTIYF. The full variable domain, with the rest looked up from reference TRBV5-1 and TRBJ1-3, is KAGVTQTPRYLIKTRGQQVTLSCSPISGHRSVSWYQQTPGQGLQFLFEYFSETQRNKGNFPGRFSGRQFSNSRSEMNVSTLELGDSALYLCASSLDSQSGNTIYFGEGSWLTVV.

The V call is TRBV11-2, the J call TRBJ1-6, with a tentative D call TRBD1 (6 bases). The germline V and J ends were trimmed by 5 bases and 7 bases, with 15 bases remaining between them. The CDR3 runs to 15 residues. The germline gives CDR1 SGHAT, CDR2 FQNNGV. The CDR3 here is CASSETGQRNSPLHF. DNA for the CDR3: TGTGCCAGCAGCGAAACCGGACAGCGCAATTCACCCCTCCACTTT.

CDR3 residues: CATSEVQGFHGYTF. As DNA, the CDR3 is TGTGCCACCAGTGAAGTCCAGGGTTTCCATGGCTACACCTTC. This chain links TRBV24-1 with TRBJ1-2; a possible D gene is TRBD1 (5 bases). The CDR3 extends over 14 amino acids. Germline-derived CDR1 and CDR2 are KGHDR and SFDVKD. The V end was cut by 4 bases, the J end by 6 bases, with 14 bases between.

The genes are TRBV6-1 and TRBJ2-2; 8 nucleotides match TRBD1. The CDR3 spans 16 residues. With 4 bases clipped from V and 0 bases from J, the junction kept 4 bases outside the gene matches. Germline V CDR1 and CDR2: MNHNS, SASEGT. CDR3 nucleotides: TGTGCCAGCAGTGTCCGGACAGGGACGAACACCGGGGAGCTGTTTTTT. This gives the protein CASSVRTGTNTGELFF.

This clone was detected once. This chain joins TRBV3-1 (or the pseudogene TRBV3-2) and TRBJ2-3; D not certain. Trimming cost V 1 base and J 6 bases, with 17 bases left between them. This CDR3 is built from 16 residues. The germline gives CDR1 LGHDT, CDR2 YNNKEL (reference sequence). The CDR3 sequence is CASSQGWLVVSDTQYF. In DNA, the CDR3 is TGTGCCAGCAGCCAAGGGTGGCTAGTAGTGAGCGATACGCAGTATTTT.